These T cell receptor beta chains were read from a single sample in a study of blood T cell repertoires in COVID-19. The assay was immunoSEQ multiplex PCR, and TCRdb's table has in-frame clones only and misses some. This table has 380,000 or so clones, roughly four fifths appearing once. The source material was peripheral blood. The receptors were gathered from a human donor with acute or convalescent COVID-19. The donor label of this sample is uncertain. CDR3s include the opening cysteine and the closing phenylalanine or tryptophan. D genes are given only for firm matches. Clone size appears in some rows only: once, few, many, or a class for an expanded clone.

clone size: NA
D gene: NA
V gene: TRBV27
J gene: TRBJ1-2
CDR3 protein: CASSLTPHYGYTF
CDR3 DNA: TGTGCCAGCAGTTTAACTCCCCACTATGGCTACACCTTC

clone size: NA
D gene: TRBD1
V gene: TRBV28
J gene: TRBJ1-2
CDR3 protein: CASSFSGGMRTLYGYTF
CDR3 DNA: TGTGCCAGCAGTTTCTCAGGGGGCATGAGAACTCTCTATGGCTACACCTTC

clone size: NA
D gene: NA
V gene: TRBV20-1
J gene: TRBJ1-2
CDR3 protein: CSAIRGYGYTF
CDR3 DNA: TGCAGTGCTATCCGAGGTTATGGCTACACCTTC

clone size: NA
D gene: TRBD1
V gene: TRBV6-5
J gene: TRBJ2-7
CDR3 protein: CASRGDRGYEQYF
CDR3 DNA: TGTGCCAGCCGAGGTGACAGGGGCTACGAGCAGTACTTC

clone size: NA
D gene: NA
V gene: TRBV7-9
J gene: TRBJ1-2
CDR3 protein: CASSLESYYGYTF
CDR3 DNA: TGTGCCAGCAGCTTGGAGAGTTACTATGGCTACACCTTC

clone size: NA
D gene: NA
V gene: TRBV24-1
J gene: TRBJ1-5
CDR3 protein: CATSFARGSNQPQHF
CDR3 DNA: TGTGCCACCAGTTTTGCCAGGGGTAGCAATCAGCCCCAGCATTTT

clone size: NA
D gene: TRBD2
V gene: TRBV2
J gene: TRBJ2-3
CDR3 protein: CASRDSGVGGRQYF
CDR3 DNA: TGTGCCAGCAGAGATAGCGGGGTGGGCGGGAGGCAGTATTTT

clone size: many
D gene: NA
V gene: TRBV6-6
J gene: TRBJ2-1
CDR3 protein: CASSYSIGGEQFF
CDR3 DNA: TGTGCCAGCAGTTACTCGATTGGGGGGGAGCAGTTCTTC

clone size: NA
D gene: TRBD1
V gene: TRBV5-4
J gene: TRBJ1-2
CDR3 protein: CASSADRGYGYTF
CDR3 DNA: TGTGCCAGCAGCGCGGACAGGGGCTATGGCTACACCTTC

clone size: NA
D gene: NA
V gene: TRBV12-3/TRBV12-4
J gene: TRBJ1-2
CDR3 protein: CASSFTGGIGYTF
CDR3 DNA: TGTGCCAGCAGTTTTACGGGGGGAATCGGCTACACCTTC

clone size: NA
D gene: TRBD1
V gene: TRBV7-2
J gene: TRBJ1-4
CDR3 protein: CASSLARGPGEKLFF
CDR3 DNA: TGTGCCAGCAGCTTAGCAAGGGGGCCGGGTGAAAAACTGTTTTTT

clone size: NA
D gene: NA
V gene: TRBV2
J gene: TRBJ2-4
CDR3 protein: CASSETWGVTKNIQYF
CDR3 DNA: TGTGCCAGCAGTGAAACCTGGGGGGTGACCAAAAACATTCAGTACTTC

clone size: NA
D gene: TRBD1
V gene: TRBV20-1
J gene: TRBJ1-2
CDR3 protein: CSASMGTGVASSGYTF
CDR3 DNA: TGCAGTGCTAGTATGGGGACAGGGGTTGCTTCGAGCGGCTACACCTTC

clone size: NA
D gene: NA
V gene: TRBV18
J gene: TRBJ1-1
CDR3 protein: CASSPTGQLNTEAFF
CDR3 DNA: TGTGCCAGCTCACCAACAGGACAGTTGAACACTGAAGCTTTCTTT

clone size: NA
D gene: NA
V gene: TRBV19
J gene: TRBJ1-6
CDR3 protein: CASSIAGVGNSPLHF
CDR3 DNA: TGTGCCAGTAGTATCGCAGGGGTCGGGAATTCACCCCTCCACTTT

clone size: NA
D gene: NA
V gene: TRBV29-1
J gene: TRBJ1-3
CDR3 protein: CSVGDPGNTIYF
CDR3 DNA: TGCAGCGTCGGGGATCCTGGAAACACCATATATTTT

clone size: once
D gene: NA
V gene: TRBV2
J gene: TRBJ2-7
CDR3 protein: CASSEAPSSTYEQYF
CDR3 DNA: TGTGCCAGCAGTGAAGCGCCGAGTTCTACCTACGAGCAGTACTTC

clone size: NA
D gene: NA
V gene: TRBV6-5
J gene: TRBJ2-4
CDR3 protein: CASNSGSKNIQYF
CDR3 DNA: TGTGCCAGCAACTCGGGTTCCAAAAACATTCAGTACTTC

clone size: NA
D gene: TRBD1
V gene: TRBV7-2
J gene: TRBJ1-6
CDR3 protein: CASSLVRQGNSPLHF
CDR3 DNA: TGTGCCAGCAGCTTGGTGCGACAGGGGAATTCACCCCTCCACTTT

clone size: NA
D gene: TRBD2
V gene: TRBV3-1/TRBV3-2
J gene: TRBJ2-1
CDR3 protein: CASSQGLAGGLHEQFF
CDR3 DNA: TGTGCCAGCAGCCAAGGACTAGCGGGAGGGCTCCATGAGCAGTTCTTC

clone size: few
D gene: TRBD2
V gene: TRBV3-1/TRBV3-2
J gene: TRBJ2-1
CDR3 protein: CASSQGRWGGEQFF
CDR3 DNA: TGTGCCAGCAGCCAAGGGAGGTGGGGGGGTGAGCAGTTCTTC

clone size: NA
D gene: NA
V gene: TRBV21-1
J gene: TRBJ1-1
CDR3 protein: CASSKGGGVENTEAFF
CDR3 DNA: TGTGCCAGCAGCAAAGGGGGAGGGGTCGAGAACACTGAAGCTTTCTTT